Listed below are T cell receptor beta chains from one sample, sequenced in a study of OX40 agonist ivuxolimab in advanced cancers. Data came from immunoSEQ multiplex PCR; TCRdb stores just in-frame clones and leaves some out. This table holds fewer than 85,000 clones, around four fifths found once. The input for sequencing was CD4+ or CD8+ T cells sorted from blood, taken in a trial of the OX40 agonist ivuxolimab. Receptors were obtained from an adult with an advanced solid tumor such as melanoma, head and neck, liver or kidney cancer. Each CDR3 is given with its conserved first and last residue.

j_gene | v_gene | CDR3aa
TRBJ1-1 | TRBV5-4 | CASSLGQENTEAFF
TRBJ1-2 | TRBV5-1 | CASSLAEEGGGYTF
TRBJ2-2 | TRBV18 | CASSPNTGTENTGELFF
TRBJ1-1 | TRBV21-1 | CASSKGVGRRTEAFF
TRBJ1-5 | TRBV30 | CAWSGNSNQPQHF
TRBJ2-1 | TRBV2 | CASSRTEQFF
TRBJ2-1 | TRBV7-2 | CASSFLTGLTYNEQFF
TRBJ2-3 | TRBV5-4 | CASSFLTGALGDTQYF
TRBJ1-1 | TRBV5-1 | CASSLAPTGQDQAFF
TRBJ2-5 | TRBV7-9 | CASLSQGEETQYF
TRBJ2-2 | TRBV7-9 | CASSFTWSRGGALGELFF
TRBJ2-5 | TRBV5-8 | CASSLKTGAETQYF
TRBJ1-4 | TRBV7-2 | CASSRDGFNEKLFF
TRBJ2-7 | TRBV7-9 | CASSLTTAPYEQYF
TRBJ1-4 | TRBV5-1 | CASSNQGRGEKLFF
. | TRBV5-1 | CASTQGRGPYEQYF
TRBJ1-2 | TRBV6-5 | CASRGEGYTF
TRBJ2-7 | TRBV23-1 | CASSHPSGSRQGYEQYF
TRBJ1-2 | TRBV7-9 | CASSPLGQAINYGYTF
TRBJ2-5 | TRBV11-2 | CASSLSGETQYF
TRBJ1-1 | TRBV6-5 | CASSYNTEGTEAFF
TRBJ2-7 | TRBV2 | CASPKGDRGPLSYEQYF
TRBJ1-2 | TRBV29-1 | CSVTGGLYYGYTF
TRBJ2-7 | TRBV5-4 | CASSLGGQGTHEQYF
TRBJ2-5 | TRBV4-1 | CASSQVAGGKETQYF
TRBJ2-7 | TRBV10-1 | CASRDSYEQYF
TRBJ2-3 | TRBV19 | CASSSLGLKNTDTQYF
TRBJ1-5 | TRBV6-6 | CASRTGQGAGQPQHF
TRBJ2-5 | TRBV10-3 | CAISGRIERETQYF
TRBJ2-5 | TRBV9 | CASSVSAITQETQYF
TRBJ1-5 | TRBV6-5 | CASRPMGESNQPQHF
TRBJ2-6 | TRBV7-9 | CASSSYTGANVLTF
TRBJ1-2 | TRBV2 | CASRGTGGGYTF
TRBJ1-1 | TRBV18 | CASSRSTGMNTEAFF
TRBJ1-2 | TRBV4-3 | CASGFQGVEGYTF
TRBJ2-6 | TRBV2 | CASSVQRGPRANVLTF
TRBJ2-1 | TRBV18 | CASSSGGALRNEQFF
TRBJ2-3 | TRBV5-1 | CASSPGQADTQYF
TRBJ2-6 | TRBV10-3 | CAISQGPLGANVLTF
TRBJ1-4 | TRBV5-6 | CASSGREKLFF
TRBJ1-5 | TRBV19 | CASSTQINQPQHF
TRBJ1-3 | TRBV5-1 | CASSRQVSGNTIYF
TRBJ1-2 | TRBV2 | CASSGTGILSVDYGYTF
TRBJ1-4 | TRBV6-5 | CASSYDTATNEKLFF
TRBJ2-1 | TRBV7-2 | CASSSRGLAGNSYNEQFF
TRBJ2-2 | TRBV7-2 | CASSFQHTGELFF